These 13 T cell receptor beta chains were sequenced from one sample in a study of blood T cell repertoires in COVID-19. Libraries were prepared by immunoSEQ multiplex PCR; TCRdb keeps only in-frame clonotypes and omits some of them. The sample holds under 150,000 clones, roughly 87% seen once. Sequencing was carried out using PBMCs or T cells enriched from blood (not recorded which). The receptors derive from a man aged 30 to 45 who had recovered from COVID-19.

V and J are TRBV10-1 and TRBJ2-1; 8 bases are a match to TRBD2. The CDR3 consists of 16 residues. The V gene end was trimmed by 3 bases and the J gene end by 8 bases; junction bases not matched to a gene: 12. Germline V lookup: CDR1 WNHNN, CDR2 SYGVQD (reference sequence). CDR3: CASSDGTGGPSDEQFF. The CDR3 nucleotides are TGCGCCAGCAGTGACGGTACGGGGGGGCCTTCGGATGAGCAGTTCTTC.

The chain is built from TRBV6-5 and TRBJ2-5, with 10 bases aligning to TRBD1. Trimming took 8 bases from V and 7 from J; bases not matched to a gene: 4. The CDR3 runs 12 residues. Germline-derived CDR1 and CDR2 are MNHEY and SVGAGI. The CDR3 loop is CASGDRGRTQYF. CDR3 sequence (DNA): TGTGCCAGCGGGGACAGGGGTAGGACCCAGTACTTC.

The genes are TRBV9 and TRBJ2-1; D possibly corresponds to TRBD2 (6 bases). The CDR3 spans 14 residues. The V end lost 7 bases, the J end lost 1 base, and 12 bases lay between the germline ends. Germline assignment: CDR1 SGDLS and CDR2 YYNGEE. The CDR3 spells CASGGDDSYNEQFF. DNA of the CDR3: TGTGCCAGCGGAGGGGACGATTCCTACAATGAGCAGTTCTTC.

This clone was counted a few times. The chain has TRBV28 and TRBJ1-2; D is perhaps TRBD1 (5 bases). Germline lookup yields CDR1 MDHEN and CDR2 SYDVKM. This CDR3 has 12 residues. Trimming stripped 5 bases from V and 5 bases from J, with 9 bases between. This chain's CDR3 is CASSRGSYGYTF. The CDR3 DNA reads as TGTGCCAGCAGTCGGGGGAGTTATGGCTACACCTTC.

This clone is a singleton in its sample. The J gene is TRBJ1-1, the V gene TRBV6-5; 7 nucleotides agree with TRBD1. This CDR3 is 15 amino acids long. Trimming cost V 6 bases and J 0 bases; bases outside gene matches: 7. The germline V gene encodes CDR1 MNHEY and CDR2 SVGAGI. CDR3 loop: CASRSPGQLNTEAFF. Written as DNA, the CDR3 is TGTGCCAGCAGGTCCCCGGGACAGTTGAACACTGAAGCTTTCTTT.

The chain joins TRBV29-1 to TRBJ2-5, with D possibly TRBD2 on 6 matching bases. The ends were cut back, 6 bases at V and 5 bases at J, with 16 bases in the middle. The CDR3 totals 13 residues. The germline CDR1 and CDR2 sequences are SQVTM and ANQGSEA. As DNA, the CDR3 is TGCAGCGTGGAAAGGGATGGGGGGGAGACCCAGTACTTC. Translating it yields CSVERDGGETQYF.

This clone was recorded only once. The chain joins TRBV29-1 to TRBJ2-3, with 11 bases lining up with TRBD2. The CDR3 has 16 amino acids. Trimming cost V 6 bases and J 0 bases; bases outside gene matches: 8. Germline CDR1 SQVTM, CDR2 ANQGSEA. In DNA, the CDR3 is TGCAGCGTCGGGACTAGCGGAGCCCCAAGCACAGATACGCAGTATTTT. Its translation is CSVGTSGAPSTDTQYF.

The CDR3 nucleotides are TGTGCCAGCTCACCGCCGGCCGGGACAGAGAACACCGGGGAGCTGTTTTTT. Translating gives CASSPPAGTENTGELFF. The chain uses TRBV18 and TRBJ2-2, with 7 positions matching TRBD1. CDR3 length: 17 amino acids. Germline V gene lookup returns CDR1 KGHSH and CDR2 LQKENI. Trimming cost V 3 bases and J 1 base; bases outside gene matches: 8.

The V gene is TRBV3-1 (or the pseudogene TRBV3-2), the J gene TRBJ2-5, with 7 bases fitting TRBD1. V shed 2 bases and J 5 bases; nucleotides not matched to a gene: 8. Germline V gene lookup returns CDR1 LGHDT and CDR2 YNNKEL (reference sequence). The CDR3 spans 15 residues. The CDR3 sequence: CASSQMTGFEETQYF. The DNA of the CDR3 is TGTGCCAGCAGCCAAATGACAGGGTTCGAGGAGACCCAGTACTTC.

This clone was observed a handful of times. The chain links TRBV27 to TRBJ2-5, with TRBD2 as a possible D gene (6 bases). The CDR3 runs to 9 residues. The germline CDR1 and CDR2 sequences are MNHEY and SMNVEV (reference sequence). The V end lost 9 bases, the J end lost 9 bases, and 8 bases lay between the germline ends. Here the CDR3 reads CARVAAQYF. DNA of the CDR3: TGTGCCAGAGTAGCGGCCCAGTACTTC.

The gene calls are TRBV29-1 and TRBJ2-1, with 7 bases matching TRBD2. Germline-derived CDR1 and CDR2 are SQVTM and ANQGSEA. This CDR3 contains 11 residues. V was pared by 3 bases and J by 12 bases, with 5 bases of the junction left unmatched. CDR3 loop: CSVDAGAVQFF. The CDR3 nucleotides are TGCAGCGTTGATGCGGGAGCGGTGCAGTTCTTC.

This clone has a handful of counts. The chain is built from TRBV6-5 and TRBJ2-7, with D perhaps matching TRBD2 (5 bases). From germline, CDR1 is MNHEY and CDR2 SVGAGI. The CDR3 length is 14 residues. Between the trimmed V and J ends, which lost 5 bases and 0 bases, there was a span of 11 bases. This chain's CDR3 is CASSQSGSSYEQYF. CDR3 sequence (DNA): TGTGCCAGCAGTCAGTCGGGGAGCTCCTACGAGCAGTACTTC.

J is TRBJ1-1 and V is TRBV20-1; TRBD1 matches at 10 bases. Germline CDR1 reads DFQATT; CDR2 reads SNEGSKA (reference sequence). This CDR3 is built from 11 residues. J lost 11 bases, V lost 4 bases, and 4 bases had no gene match. CDR3 DNA sequence: TGCAGTGCTACCGGACAGGGGGTGGCTTTCTTT. Protein: CSATGQGVAFF.